This T cell receptor beta chain was obtained from a study of early T cells in non-severe SARS-CoV-2 infection. The ends lost 3 bases at V and 0 bases at J; junction bases unmatched: 3. Germline lookup yields CDR1 SGHRS and CDR2 YFSETQ. This CDR3 contains 14 residues. TCRdb redid the calling of the 5' RACE reads with MiXCR, one entry per CDR3 protein. The sample yields 80,000 to 100,000 distinct CDR3 sequences, around 10% seen once. This clonotype showed up just a few times. The specimen was whole blood, collected at baseline. The chain uses TRBV5-1 and TRBJ2-7; 7 nucleotides align to TRBD1. This TCR was sampled from an adult who was a healthcare worker with PCR-confirmed SARS-CoV-2 infection or an uninfected control (not recorded which). CDR3 nucleotides: TGCGCCAGCAGCTATGGACAGGTCTCCTACGAGCAGTACTTC. As protein: CASSYGQVSYEQYF.